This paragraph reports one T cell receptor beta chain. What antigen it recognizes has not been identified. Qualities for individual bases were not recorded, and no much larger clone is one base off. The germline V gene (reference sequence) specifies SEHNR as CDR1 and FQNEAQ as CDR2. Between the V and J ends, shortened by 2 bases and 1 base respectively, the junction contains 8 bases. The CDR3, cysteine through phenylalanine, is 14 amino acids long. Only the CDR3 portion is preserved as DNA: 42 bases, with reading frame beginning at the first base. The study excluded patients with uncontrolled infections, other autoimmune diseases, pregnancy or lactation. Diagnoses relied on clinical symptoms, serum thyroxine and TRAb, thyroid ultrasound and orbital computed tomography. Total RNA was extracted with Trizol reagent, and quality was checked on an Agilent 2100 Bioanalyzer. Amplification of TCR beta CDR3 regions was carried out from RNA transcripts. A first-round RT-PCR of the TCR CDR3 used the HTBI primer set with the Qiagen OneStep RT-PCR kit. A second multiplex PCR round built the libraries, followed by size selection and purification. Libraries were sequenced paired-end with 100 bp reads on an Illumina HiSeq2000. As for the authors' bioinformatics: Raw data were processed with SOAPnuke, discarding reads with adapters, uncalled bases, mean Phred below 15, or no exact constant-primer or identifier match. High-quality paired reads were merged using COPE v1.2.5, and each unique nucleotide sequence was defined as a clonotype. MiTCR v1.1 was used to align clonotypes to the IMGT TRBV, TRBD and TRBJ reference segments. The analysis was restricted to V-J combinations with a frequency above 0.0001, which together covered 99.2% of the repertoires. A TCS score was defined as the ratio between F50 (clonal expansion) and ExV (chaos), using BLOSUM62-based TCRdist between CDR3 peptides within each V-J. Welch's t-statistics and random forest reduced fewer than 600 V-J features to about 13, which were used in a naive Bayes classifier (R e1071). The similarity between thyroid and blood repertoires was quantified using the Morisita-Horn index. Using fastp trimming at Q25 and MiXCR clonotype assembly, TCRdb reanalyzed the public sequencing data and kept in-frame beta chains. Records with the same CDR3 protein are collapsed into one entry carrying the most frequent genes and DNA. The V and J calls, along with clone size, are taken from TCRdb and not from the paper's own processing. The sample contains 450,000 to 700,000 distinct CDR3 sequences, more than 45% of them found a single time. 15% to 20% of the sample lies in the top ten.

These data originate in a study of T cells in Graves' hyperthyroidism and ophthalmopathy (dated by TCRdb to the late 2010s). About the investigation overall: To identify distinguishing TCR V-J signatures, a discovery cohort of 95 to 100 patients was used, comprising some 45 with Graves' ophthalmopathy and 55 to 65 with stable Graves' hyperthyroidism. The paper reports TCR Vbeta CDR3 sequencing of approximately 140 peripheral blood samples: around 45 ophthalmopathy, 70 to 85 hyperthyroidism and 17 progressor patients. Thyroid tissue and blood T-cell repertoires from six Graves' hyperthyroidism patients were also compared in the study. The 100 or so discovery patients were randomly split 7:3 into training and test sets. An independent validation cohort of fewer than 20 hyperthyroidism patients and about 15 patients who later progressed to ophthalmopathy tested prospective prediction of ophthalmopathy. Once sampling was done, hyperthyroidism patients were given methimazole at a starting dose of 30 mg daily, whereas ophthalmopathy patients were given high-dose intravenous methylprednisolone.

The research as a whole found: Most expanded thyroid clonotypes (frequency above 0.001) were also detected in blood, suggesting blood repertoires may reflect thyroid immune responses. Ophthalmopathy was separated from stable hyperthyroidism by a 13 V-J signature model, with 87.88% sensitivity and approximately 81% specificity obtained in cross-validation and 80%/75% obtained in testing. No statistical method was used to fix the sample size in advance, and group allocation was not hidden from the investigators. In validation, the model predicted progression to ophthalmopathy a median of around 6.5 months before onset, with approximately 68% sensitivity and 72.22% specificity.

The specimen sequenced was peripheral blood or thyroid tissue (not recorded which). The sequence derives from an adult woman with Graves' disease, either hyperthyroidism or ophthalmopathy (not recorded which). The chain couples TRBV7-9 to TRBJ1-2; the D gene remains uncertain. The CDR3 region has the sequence CASSLSRLNYGYTF. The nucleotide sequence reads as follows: TGTGCCAGCAGCTTATCCCGACTTAACTATGGCTACACCTTC. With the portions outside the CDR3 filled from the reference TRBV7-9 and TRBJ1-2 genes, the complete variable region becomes DTGVSQNPRHKITKRGQNVTFRCDPISEHNRLYWYRQTLGQGPEFLTYFQNEAQLEKSRLLSDRFSAERPKGSFSTLEIQRTEQGDSAMYLCASSLSRLNYGYTFGSGTRLTVV.